This T cell receptor (beta chain) was recovered during a study of post-analysis software for immune sequencing data. Germline values: CDR1 MGHRA, CDR2 YSYEKL. This CDR3 has 17 residues. Losses at the gene ends were 1 base for V and 0 bases for J; bases not matched to a gene: 5. Each TCR beta cDNA library carried unique molecular identifiers. A population of 1 to 10 million T cells gave rise to a few hundred thousand cDNA molecules. TCRdb re-analysed the PCR reads in MiXCR, keeping a single row per CDR3 protein. The top ten clones hold 9.5% to 13% of a sample with hundreds of thousands of distinct CDR3 sequences, around 40% of them seen once. This clonotype was recorded a few times. The antigen is undetermined. General observations from the study: Comparison of patients with controls showed 4 to 6 TRBV segments more frequent in patients, TRBV5-6, TRBV5-1 and TRBV20-1 among them. Strong co-clustering by F measure was evident for samples that had been prepared in the same batch.

This sequence originates from a girl aged 5 to 17 with multiple sclerosis. What was sequenced was blood. The V and J genes are TRBV4-1 and TRBJ2-3, with 9 bases that match TRBD2. DNA for the CDR3: TGCGCCAGCAGCCAAGTGGGGCTAGCGGGAAGCACAGATACGCAGTATTTT. Its translation: CASSQVGLAGSTDTQYF.